Sequencing of this T cell receptor (beta chain) was carried out in a study of blood T cell repertoires in COVID-19. The germline V gene encodes CDR1 LNHDA and CDR2 SQIVND (reference sequence). The ends were cut back, 11 bases at V and 2 bases at J, with 15 bases in the middle. This CDR3 has 13 residues. The data were produced by immunoSEQ multiplex PCR, yet TCRdb's version contains in-frame clones alone and is incomplete. The data show over 110,000 clones, about 90% seen once. The sample consisted of peripheral blood. This rearrangement joins TRBV19 to TRBJ1-1; D possibly corresponds to TRBD1 (6 bases). This TCR derives from a woman aged 45-59 years with acute or convalescent COVID-19. CDR3 protein: CALNGTPNTEAFF. The CDR3 nucleotides read TGTGCCTTAAACGGGACACCCAACACTGAAGCTTTCTTT.